Below, 16 T cell receptor beta chains from the same sample are listed, as sequenced in a study of shared clonotypes between healthy human individuals. Generated by immunoSEQ multiplex PCR, the TCRdb table keeps only in-frame clones and is missing some. Of over a million clones in the sample, more than 75% are singletons; the top ten hold 0.55% to 0.7%. What was sequenced was memory CD4+ T cells from PBMCs. Subset in this sample: CD45RA-negative fraction. Receptors were obtained from a man aged 18 to 30 in good health. Some clones in this sample may be carry-over from other donors' samples.

The chain joins TRBV5-6 to TRBJ1-1, with 7 positions matching TRBD1. Trimming removed 4 bases from V and 3 bases from J; junction bases left unmatched: 6. CDR3 length: 14 amino acids. Germline CDR1 reads SGHDT; CDR2 reads YYEEEE. The CDR3, as DNA: TGTGCCAGCAGCCTCCGGGACAGAGACACTGAAGCTTTCTTT. Its protein is CASSLRDRDTEAFF.

This sequence joins TRBV18 and TRBJ2-2, with a weak D call TRBD1 (5 bases). The CDR3 runs 14 residues. Trimming removed 6 bases at V and 5 bases at J, with 13 bases between. CDR1 KGHSH and CDR2 LQKENI come from the germline V gene. In DNA, the CDR3 is TGTGCCAGCTCCCAAACACAGGAAACCGGGGAGCTGTTTTTT. As protein: CASSQTQETGELFF. Using reference TRBV18 and TRBJ2-2 for the parts outside the CDR3, the full variable domain is NAGVMQNPRHLVRRRGQEARLRCSPMKGHSHVYWYRQLPEEGLKFMVYLQKENIIDESGMPKERFSAEFPKEGPSILRIQQVVRGDSAAYFCASSQTQETGELFFGEGSRLTVL.

The CDR3, as DNA: TGTGCCACCAGCAGAGATTCCCTGGATACGCAGTATTTT. Translation gives CATSRDSLDTQYF. The V call is TRBV15, the J call TRBJ2-3; D gene unclear. The CDR3 spans 13 residues. V was shortened by 0 bases and J by 6 bases, with 7 bases between the two germline ends. Germline values: CDR1 LNHNV, CDR2 YYDKDF (reference sequence).

The gene calls are TRBV7-8 and TRBJ2-3; maybe TRBD1 (6 bases). The V and J ends lost 1 base and 3 bases respectively, with 14 bases between them. Per germline, CDR1 SGHVS and CDR2 FQNEAQ. The CDR3 covers 16 residues. For the CDR3, the DNA is TGTGCCAGCAGCTTAGGGGGGCTAGCAGGGACAGATACGCAGTATTTT. Its translation: CASSLGGLAGTDTQYF.

This clone was seen only a few times. The chain links TRBV7-9 to TRBJ2-7; TRBD1 aligns across 8 bases. Germline lookup yields CDR1 SEHNR and CDR2 FQNEAQ (reference sequence). J lost 2 bases, V lost 5 bases, and 8 bases had no gene match. The CDR3 spans 15 residues. The CDR3 DNA reads as TGTGCCAGCAGCCAACTGACAGGGGCAACCTACGAGCAGTACTTC. This gives the protein CASSQLTGATYEQYF.

This clone was found a few times. This chain joins TRBV4-3 and TRBJ1-2; maybe TRBD1 (5 bases). There are 16 residues in the CDR3. V lost 0 bases and J lost 3, with 14 bases in between. The germline CDR1 and CDR2 sequences are LGHNA and YSLEER. CDR3 protein: CASSQDLVAGDYGYTF. The CDR3 DNA reads as TGCGCCAGCAGCCAAGATCTAGTGGCGGGGGACTATGGCTACACCTTC.

This clone appeared a few times. J is TRBJ1-1 and V is TRBV5-1, with 7 bases matching TRBD1. This CDR3 is 16 amino acids long. V gave up 0 bases and J gave up 5 bases; unmatched junction bases: 10. Germline CDR1 reads SGHRS; CDR2 reads YFSETQ. CDR3 in amino acids: CASSLASPRGGTEAFF. The CDR3 coding sequence is TGCGCCAGCAGCTTGGCCTCCCCCAGGGGGGGGACTGAAGCTTTCTTT.

In its sample, this clone was seen a few times. DNA of the CDR3: TGTGCCAGCAGTGAATTAGCAGTAACGGATGAAAAACTGTTTTTT. Its protein product is CASSELAVTDEKLFF. The chain carries TRBV25-1 and TRBJ1-4; no clear D. This CDR3 contains 15 residues. Trimming took 1 base from V and 6 from J, leaving 12 bases between them. Looked up from germline, CDR1 is MGHDK and CDR2 is SYGVNS.

This rearrangement joins TRBV13 to TRBJ2-2; perhaps TRBD1 as D (6 bases). The CDR3 spans 18 residues. CDR1 is PRHDT and CDR2 is FYEKMQ in the germline V gene (reference sequence). Trimming pared 5 bases from V and 7 bases from J, leaving 26 bases between. The CDR3 coding sequence is TGTGCCAGCAGCCCCTACCGTTTGAGGGGGAGAGACGTCGGGGAGCTGTTTTTT. This sequence encodes CASSPYRLRGRDVGELFF.

CDR3 region: CASSEPGLANGEQFF. CDR3 coding DNA: TGTGCCAGCAGTGAACCGGGACTAGCGAATGGTGAGCAGTTCTTC. The rearrangement joins TRBV25-1 to TRBJ2-1, with TRBD2 matching over 10 bases. CDR1 MGHDK and CDR2 SYGVNS come from the germline V gene. This CDR3 is built from 15 residues. Trimming took 2 bases from V and 9 from J; bases not matched to a gene: 7. The variable domain in full, completed from reference TRBV25-1 and TRBJ2-1, reads EADIYQTPRYLVIGTGKKITLECSQTMGHDKMYWYQQDPGMELHLIHYSYGVNSTEKGDLSSESTVSRIRTEHFPLTLESARPSHTSQYLCASSEPGLANGEQFFGPGTRLTVL.

The chain uses TRBV28 and TRBJ1-2; D gene uncertain. This CDR3 comprises 13 residues. Trimming pared 8 bases from V and 7 bases from J, leaving 17 bases between. Germline-derived CDR1 and CDR2 are MDHEN and SYDVKM. In DNA, the CDR3 is TGTGCCAGCTTACCGCCGGGTAATTTTGGCTACACCTTC. It codes for CASLPPGNFGYTF.

This clone was counted once. The CDR3 sequence is CASSDPRSYNEQFF. The CDR3 DNA follows: TGTGCCAGCAGTGACCCACGCTCGTACAATGAGCAGTTCTTC. The chain couples TRBV11-1 to TRBJ2-1, with D uncertain. V was trimmed by 6 bases and J by 4 bases, leaving 13 bases between them. The CDR3 runs to 14 residues. CDR1 is SGHAT and CDR2 is FQDESV in the germline V gene (reference sequence).

This clone was detected only once. The V gene is TRBV28, the J gene TRBJ1-2; possible D gene TRBD1, 6 bases. CDR1 and CDR2 (germline): MDHEN, SYDVKM. This CDR3 comprises 16 residues. V was clipped by 5 bases and J by 0 bases, with 16 bases between them. In DNA form, the CDR3 reads TGTGCCAGCAGTCCATCAGGGGACGGTCCTAACTATGGCTACACCTTC. This gives the protein CASSPSGDGPNYGYTF.

The chain is built from TRBV6-4 and TRBJ2-7, with D possibly matching TRBD1 (6 bases). V was cut by 6 bases and J by 1 base, with 13 bases left in between. This CDR3 has 14 amino acids. Per germline, CDR1 MRHNA and CDR2 SNTAGT. CDR3 sequence reads: CASSPTDRSYEQYF. Written as DNA, the CDR3 is TGTGCCAGCAGCCCCACGGACAGATCCTACGAGCAGTACTTC.

The rearrangement joins TRBV5-4 to TRBJ2-1, with 7 bases matching TRBD2. Germline loops: CDR1 SGHNT, CDR2 YYREEE (reference sequence). V shed 4 bases, J shed 2 bases, and the junction held 9 bases outside the gene matches. This CDR3 has 16 amino acids. Here the CDR3 reads CASSKEGLLTYNEQFF. The CDR3 DNA is TGTGCCAGCAGCAAGGAGGGACTATTGACCTACAATGAGCAGTTCTTC.

This clone was seen a handful of times. The chain employs TRBV29-1 and TRBJ2-7; no clear D. The V end lost 6 bases, the J end lost 2 bases, and 17 bases lay between the germline ends. The CDR3 loop spans 14 amino acids. The germline CDR1 and CDR2 sequences are SQVTM and ANQGSEA. This CDR3 is CSVTTDRITYEQYF. In DNA, the CDR3 is TGCAGCGTCACCACCGACCGGATTACCTACGAGCAGTACTTC.